These T cell receptor beta chains were read from a single sample in a study of blood T cells in healthy people across ages. TCRdb independently ran MiXCR on the 5' RACE reads; one entry per CDR3 protein. The sample holds hundreds of thousands of distinct CDR3 sequences, around 48% seen once. Sequences were obtained from blood. The source of these receptors is a woman aged 60-75 years in good health. CDR3s include the opening cysteine and the closing phenylalanine or tryptophan. The D gene is left open where the match is weak. Some rows have no size entry. The others give once, few or many, or a class for an expanded clone.

j_call: TRBJ2-1
d_call: -
v_call: TRBV20-1
clone_size: -
cdr3_aa: CSARTSYNEQFF
cdr3_nt: TGCAGTGCTAGGACTAGCTACAATGAGCAGTTCTTC

j_call: TRBJ2-7
d_call: -
v_call: TRBV3-1
clone_size: few
cdr3_aa: CASSQGSGTYYEQYF
cdr3_nt: TGTGCCAGCAGCCAAGGATCCGGGACTTACTACGAGCAGTACTTC

j_call: TRBJ1-1
d_call: -
v_call: TRBV6-2/TRBV6-3
clone_size: -
cdr3_aa: CASCPQMNTEAFF
cdr3_nt: TGTGCCAGCTGCCCCCAGATGAACACTGAAGCTTTCTTT

j_call: TRBJ2-7
d_call: -
v_call: TRBV12-3/TRBV12-4
clone_size: -
cdr3_aa: CASSSLISGNNYEQYF
cdr3_nt: TGTGCCAGCAGTTCACTCATATCCGGGAACAATTACGAGCAGTACTTC

j_call: TRBJ2-5
d_call: -
v_call: TRBV7-7
clone_size: once
cdr3_aa: CASSQAQGSQETQYF
cdr3_nt: TGTGCTAGCAGCCAAGCCCAGGGGAGCCAAGAGACCCAGTACTTC

j_call: TRBJ2-1
d_call: -
v_call: TRBV3-1
clone_size: -
cdr3_aa: CASSQDWRDNEQFF
cdr3_nt: TGTGCCAGCAGCCAAGATTGGCGGGACAATGAGCAGTTCTTC

j_call: TRBJ2-7
d_call: TRBD2
v_call: TRBV7-2
clone_size: -
cdr3_aa: CASSLGLAGAAYEQYF
cdr3_nt: TGTGCCAGCAGCTTAGGGCTAGCGGGGGCCGCCTACGAGCAGTACTTC

j_call: TRBJ2-7
d_call: TRBD1
v_call: TRBV6-5
clone_size: -
cdr3_aa: CASSYSKGTGGPYEQYF
cdr3_nt: TGTGCCAGCAGTTACTCGAAGGGGACAGGGGGCCCCTACGAGCAGTACTTC

j_call: TRBJ2-1
d_call: TRBD1
v_call: TRBV10-3
clone_size: -
cdr3_aa: CAIRSTGGDEQFF
cdr3_nt: TGTGCCATCAGGAGTACAGGGGGAGATGAGCAGTTCTTC

j_call: TRBJ2-3
d_call: -
v_call: TRBV6-2/TRBV6-3
clone_size: -
cdr3_aa: CASSYSITLGTDTQYF
cdr3_nt: TGTGCCAGCAGTTACTCGATCACCCTGGGAACAGATACGCAGTATTTT

j_call: TRBJ2-7
d_call: -
v_call: TRBV20-1
clone_size: few
cdr3_aa: CSASVRDLGGEQYF
cdr3_nt: TGCAGTGCTAGTGTGCGGGACTTAGGGGGCGAGCAGTACTTC

j_call: TRBJ2-1
d_call: -
v_call: TRBV15
clone_size: -
cdr3_aa: CATSRDPRSSYNEQFF
cdr3_nt: TGTGCCACCAGCAGAGATCCCCGGAGCTCCTACAATGAGCAGTTCTTC

j_call: TRBJ2-7
d_call: TRBD2
v_call: TRBV29-1
clone_size: few
cdr3_aa: CSVSTSGSSYEQYF
cdr3_nt: TGCAGCGTATCGACTAGCGGGAGCTCCTACGAGCAGTACTTC

j_call: TRBJ2-1
d_call: -
v_call: TRBV20-1
clone_size: -
cdr3_aa: CSALASSYNEQFF
cdr3_nt: TGCAGTGCTCTCGCTAGCTCCTACAATGAGCAGTTCTTC

j_call: TRBJ2-7
d_call: -
v_call: TRBV6-1
clone_size: few
cdr3_aa: CASSEEGQPFYEQYF
cdr3_nt: TGTGCCAGCAGTGAAGAAGGACAGCCCTTCTACGAGCAGTACTTC

j_call: TRBJ2-7
d_call: TRBD1
v_call: TRBV7-8
clone_size: -
cdr3_aa: CASSSGQGQTYEQYF
cdr3_nt: TGTGCCAGCAGCTCGGGACAGGGGCAAACCTACGAGCAGTACTTC

j_call: TRBJ2-1
d_call: TRBD2
v_call: TRBV7-7
clone_size: -
cdr3_aa: CASSPSLGGTINEQFF
cdr3_nt: TGTGCCAGCAGCCCATCCCTGGGGGGGACGATCAATGAGCAGTTCTTC

j_call: TRBJ2-1
d_call: TRBD2
v_call: TRBV7-9
clone_size: -
cdr3_aa: CASSTIKRTSGRDEQFF
cdr3_nt: TGTGCCAGCAGCACTATTAAACGGACTAGCGGGAGAGATGAGCAGTTCTTC

j_call: TRBJ2-1
d_call: -
v_call: TRBV5-1
clone_size: -
cdr3_aa: CASSFKGQNNEQFF
cdr3_nt: TGCGCCAGCAGCTTTAAGGGGCAGAACAATGAGCAGTTCTTC

j_call: TRBJ2-3
d_call: -
v_call: TRBV7-2
clone_size: few
cdr3_aa: CASGGHSTTDTQYF
cdr3_nt: TGTGCCAGCGGCGGCCACTCCACCACAGATACGCAGTATTTT

j_call: TRBJ1-1
d_call: -
v_call: TRBV7-6
clone_size: -
cdr3_aa: CASSLAFATNTEAFF
cdr3_nt: TGTGCCAGCAGCTTAGCGTTTGCGACGAACACTGAAGCTTTCTTT

j_call: TRBJ2-3
d_call: -
v_call: TRBV2
clone_size: -
cdr3_aa: CASIRGDSTDTQYF
cdr3_nt: TGTGCCAGCATCAGAGGAGACAGCACAGATACGCAGTATTTT